This TCR beta chain was observed in a study of human T cells and chemical hapten exposure. Across the whole study: Patients had diphenylcyclopropenone applied to the scalp weekly throughout the approximately 24-week study. Minor pooled library volume differences mainly drove per-sample TCR yield variation.

This sample's time point: patch test 1, 2 weeks after DPC sensitization. The treatment here: therapeutic diphenylcyclopropenone sensitization with weekly scalp DPC. Germline V gene lookup returns CDR1 SEHNR and CDR2 FQNEAQ (reference sequence). The V end lost 1 base, the J end lost 7 bases, and 19 bases lay between the germline ends. The CDR3 contains 16 residues. Findings and limits, study-wide: Relative to control repertoires, expanded TCRs gave rise to significantly more large CDR3 similarity clusters. Following DPC sensitization, TCRs present above 1 in 1000 frequency showed no change.

One entry per CDR3 protein results from TCRdb running MiXCR on the RACE reads. The repertoire holds 100,000 or so distinct CDR3 sequences, with approximately 11% as singletons. This clonotype was seen many times. What it binds is unknown. The TCR originated in a woman aged 40 to 50 with alopecia areata. Some clones in this sample may be carry-over from other donors' samples. The chain is built from TRBV7-9 and TRBJ2-5, with D tentatively TRBD1 or TRBD2 (7 bases each). The sequences come from whole blood, collected in connection with sensitization to the hapten diphenylcyclopropenone (DPC). The CDR3 sequence: CASSLDSGGQLSTQYF. In DNA, the CDR3 is TGTGCCAGCAGCTTAGATTCGGGGGGACAGCTTTCGACCCAGTACTTC.